Described below is a single T cell receptor (beta chain) sequence and its context. These data originate in a study of blood T cell repertoires in COVID-19. Germline V gene data show CDR1 as SEHNR and CDR2 as FQNEAQ (reference sequence). J gave up 6 bases and V 5 bases, and 4 bases lay outside the gene matches. The CDR3 extends over 13 amino acids. The table came from immunoSEQ multiplex PCR; TCRdb's copy has only in-frame clones and leaves some out. This sample carries about 320,000 clones, around 85% of them seen once, and the ten largest clones take under 2%. The J gene is TRBJ1-5, the V gene TRBV7-9; the match to TRBD1 covers 7 bases. Material: PBMCs or T cells enriched from blood (not recorded which). This receptor was identified in a woman under 40 who had been exposed to COVID-19. The CDR3 coding sequence is TGTGCCAGCAGCCCGACAGGGCCTCAGCCCCAGCATTTT. Translating it yields CASSPTGPQPQHF.